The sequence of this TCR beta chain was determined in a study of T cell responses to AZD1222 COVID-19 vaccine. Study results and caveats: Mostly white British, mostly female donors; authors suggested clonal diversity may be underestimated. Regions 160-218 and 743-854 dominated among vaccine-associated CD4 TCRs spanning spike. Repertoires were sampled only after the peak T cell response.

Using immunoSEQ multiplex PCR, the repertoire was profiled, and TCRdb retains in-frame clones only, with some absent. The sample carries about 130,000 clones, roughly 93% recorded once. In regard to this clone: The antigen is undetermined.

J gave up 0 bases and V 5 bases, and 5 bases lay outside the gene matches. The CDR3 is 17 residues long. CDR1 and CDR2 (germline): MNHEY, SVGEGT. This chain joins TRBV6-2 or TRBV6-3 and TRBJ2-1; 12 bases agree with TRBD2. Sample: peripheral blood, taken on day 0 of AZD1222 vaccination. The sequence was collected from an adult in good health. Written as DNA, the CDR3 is TGTGCCAGCAGTCGCACGACTAGCGGGAGCTCCTACAATGAGCAGTTCTTC. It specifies CASSRTTSGSSYNEQFF.